Listed here are 8 T cell receptor beta chains from one sample, sequenced in a study of blood T cell repertoires in COVID-19. Some clones are missing from TCRdb's copy, which holds only in-frame ones; the method was immunoSEQ multiplex PCR. The data show approximately 200,000 clones, about 81% seen once. The sample taken for sequencing was PBMCs or T cells enriched from blood (not recorded which). These receptor sequences come from a man in his forties who had recovered from COVID-19.

The chain carries TRBV11-2 and TRBJ2-5, with D possibly TRBD2 on 6 matching bases. The ends were cut back, 1 base at V and 5 bases at J, with 17 bases in the middle. The germline V gene has CDR1 SGHAT and CDR2 FQNNGV. This CDR3 region has 16 residues. CDR3 in DNA: TGTGCCAGCAGCTTAGGGATAGGGACTCCGCGGGAGACCCAGTACTTC. Translation: CASSLGIGTPRETQYF. The entire variable domain, with the rest obtained from reference TRBV11-2 and TRBJ2-5, is as follows: EAGVAQSPRYKIIEKRQSVAFWCNPISGHATLYWYQQILGQGPKLLIQFQNNGVVDDSQLPKDRFSAERLKGVDSTLKIQPAKLEDSAVYLCASSLGIGTPRETQYFGPGTRLLVL.

The J gene is TRBJ2-1, the V gene TRBV7-3; TRBD2 is a possible D gene (6 bases). The CDR3 is made up of 14 amino acids. The germline V gene encodes CDR1 SGHTA and CDR2 FQGTGA. The ends were cut back, 1 base at V and 15 bases at J, with 19 bases in the middle. This CDR3 reads CASSLNRLDPAGFF. The DNA for the CDR3 is TGTGCCAGCAGCTTAAACAGGCTTGATCCAGCGGGGTTCTTC.

V usage is TRBV5-8 and J usage is TRBJ1-1, with D possibly being TRBD1 (6 bases). Germline V gene lookup returns CDR1 SGHTS and CDR2 YDEGEE. The CDR3 spans 13 residues. Trimming stripped 4 bases from V and 4 bases from J, with 11 bases between. CDR3 DNA sequence: TGTGCCAGCAGCCACAGGGCTTTCACTGAAGCTTTCTTT. This sequence encodes CASSHRAFTEAFF.

The genes are TRBV6-1 and TRBJ2-5, with D perhaps TRBD2 (6 bases). The length of the CDR3 is 15 residues. V gave up 1 base and J gave up 7 bases, with 16 bases separating them. Germline lookup yields CDR1 MNHNS and CDR2 SASEGT. CDR3 coding DNA: TGTGCCAGCAGTGAAGAAGGATCCTTCGGGGGGACCCAGTACTTC. Its protein is CASSEEGSFGGTQYF.

The V gene is TRBV4-1, the J gene TRBJ2-3, with unresolved D. Germline-derived CDR1 and CDR2 are MGHRA and YSYEKL. This CDR3 is 14 amino acids long. V lost 6 bases, J lost 2 bases, and 12 bases lay in between. The CDR3 DNA is TGCGCCAGCAGACCAGGCGCCGCCACAGATACGCAGTATTTT. As protein: CASRPGAATDTQYF.

V gene TRBV7-6 combines with J gene TRBJ1-4; 8 bases fit TRBD1. Germline V gene sequence: CDR1 SGHVS, CDR2 FNYEAQ. The ends lost 0 bases at V and 15 bases at J; junction bases unmatched: 12. This CDR3 is 15 amino acids long. CDR3 DNA sequence: TGTGCCAGCAGCTTAGCTGGTCCGGACCAGGGGGCAGTGTTTTTT. It specifies CASSLAGPDQGAVFF.

The genes are TRBV28 and TRBJ2-7, with 7 bases identical to TRBD2. Germline V gene lookup returns CDR1 MDHEN and CDR2 SYDVKM. V shed 3 bases and J 4 bases; nucleotides not matched to a gene: 6. The CDR3 loop spans 14 amino acids. CDR3 nucleotide sequence: TGTGCCAGCAGTTTGGGTAGCGGGTCTTACGAGCAGTACTTC. This gives the protein CASSLGSGSYEQYF.

The V and J genes are TRBV19 and TRBJ2-1, with D possibly TRBD2 on 6 matching bases. The CDR3 is made up of 11 amino acids. Germline lookup yields CDR1 LNHDA and CDR2 SQIVND (reference sequence). Between the trimmed V and J ends, which lost 5 bases and 11 bases, there was a span of 10 bases. This CDR3 is CASSAGNKQFF. For the CDR3, the DNA is TGTGCCAGTAGTGCGGGGAATAAGCAGTTCTTC.